These 8 T cell receptor beta chains share one sample of origin, sequenced in a study of naive CD8 T cells in extremely preterm neonates. TCRdb keeps only in-frame clones here, not all; method: immunoSEQ multiplex PCR. The repertoire holds under 6,000 clones, with 95% to 98% as singletons. The sample taken for sequencing was naive CD8+ T cells from blood. The receptors derive from a human donor in good health.

The genes are TRBV10-3 and TRBJ2-3; TRBD2 might be the D (6 bases). The germline gives CDR1 ENHRY, CDR2 SYGVKD. V was shortened by 6 bases and J by 5 bases, with 9 bases between the two germline ends. The CDR3 covers 12 residues. CDR3 sequence: CAIRGEEDTQYF. The CDR3 region has the DNA TGTGCCATCAGAGGGGAGGAAGATACGCAGTATTTT.

The genes are TRBV11-3 and TRBJ1-1, with TRBD1 matching over 8 bases. Germline V lookup: CDR1 SGHNT, CDR2 YENEEA. The CDR3 length is 14 residues. Unmatched junction bases numbered 6, after V lost 5 bases and J lost 4 bases. The DNA of the CDR3 is TGTGCCAGCAGCGGGACAGGAGAAGCCACTGAAGCTTTCTTT. Translated: CASSGTGEATEAFF. Drawing the rest from reference TRBV11-3 and TRBJ1-1, the complete variable domain is EAGVVQSPRYKIIEKKQPVAFWCNPISGHNTLYWYLQNLGQGPELLIRYENEEAVDDSQLPKDRFSAERLKGVDSTLKIQPAELGDSAVYLCASSGTGEATEAFFGQGTRLTVV.

The genes are TRBV29-1 and TRBJ2-2; TRBD2 is a possible D gene (5 bases). CDR1 SQVTM and CDR2 ANQGSEA come from the germline V gene. The CDR3 loop spans 14 amino acids. The V and J ends lost 4 bases and 4 bases respectively, with 13 bases between them. This CDR3 reads CSVGGSDGTGELFF. The CDR3 DNA reads as TGCAGCGTTGGAGGGAGCGATGGCACCGGGGAGCTGTTTTTT.

The chain carries TRBV21-1 and TRBJ2-1; the table calls TRBD2, which could not be checked here. TRBV21-1 is noted as a pseudogene. This CDR3 contains 21 residues. The CDR3 DNA sequence: TGTGCCAGCAGCAGAGGGACTAGCGGGAGACCCCCTTTTTTGGGGTACAATGAGCAGTTCTTC. This translates into CASSRGTSGRPPFLGYNEQFF.

J is TRBJ2-1 and V is TRBV9, with TRBD2 matching over 8 bases. The CDR3 loop spans 16 amino acids. Germline CDR1 reads SGDLS; CDR2 reads YYNGEE. Losses at the gene ends were 4 bases for V and 2 bases for J; bases not matched to a gene: 8. The CDR3 sequence: CASSNRPAGAYNEQFF. As DNA, the CDR3 is TGTGCCAGCAGCAATCGCCCAGCGGGGGCCTACAATGAGCAGTTCTTC. Based on the CDR3 plus reference TRBV9 and TRBJ2-1, the full variable domain is DSGVTQTPKHLITATGQRVTLRCSPRSGDLSVYWYQQSLDQGLQFLIQYYNGEERAKGNILERFSAQQFPDLHSELNLSSLELGDSALYFCASSNRPAGAYNEQFFGPGTRLTVL.

The chain couples TRBV5-1 to TRBJ2-3, with TRBD2 matching 11 bases. J was trimmed by 1 base and V by 4 bases; bases with no gene match: 14. CDR1 is SGHRS and CDR2 is YFSETQ in the germline V gene. The CDR3 is 19 amino acids. CDR3 in DNA: TGCGCCAGCAGCCCCCCAGCTAGCGGGAGGTCCCTGGGCACAGATACGCAGTATTTT. Translating it yields CASSPPASGRSLGTDTQYF.

This chain joins TRBV28 and TRBJ2-7; TRBD1 aligns across 7 bases. CDR1 MDHEN and CDR2 SYDVKM come from the germline V gene. The length of the CDR3 is 16 residues. V shed 6 bases, J shed 1 base, and the junction held 12 bases outside the gene matches. DNA of the CDR3: TGTGCCAGCAGGGCCTCGACAGGGACCTCTTCCTACGAGCAGTACTTC. It specifies CASRASTGTSSYEQYF.

The CDR3 protein is CASSLGGGGRTEAFF. DNA for the CDR3: TGTGCCAGCAGTTTGGGAGGAGGGGGCCGCACTGAAGCTTTCTTT. The genes are TRBV28 and TRBJ1-1, with 7 bases fitting TRBD1. The CDR3 runs to 15 residues. Trimming removed 3 bases from V and 4 bases from J; junction bases left unmatched: 8. Per the germline V gene, CDR1 is MDHEN and CDR2 is SYDVKM.